This TCR beta chain is from a study of cytomegalovirus exposure and HLA in healthy donors. Germline-derived CDR1 and CDR2 are KGHSH and LQKENI. This CDR3 comprises 16 residues. The ends were cut back, 7 bases at V and 1 base at J, with 19 bases in the middle. The PCR ran on 60 Vbeta and 13 Jbeta primers. Measured with immunoSEQ multiplex PCR; TCRdb has only the in-frame clones, and not every one. The sample has approximately 140,000 clones, roughly 80% seen once. What was sequenced was PBMCs. This TCR was sampled from a woman aged 50 to 60 in good health and CMV-seropositive. This rearrangement joins TRBV18 to TRBJ1-1; D may be TRBD1 (5 bases). CDR3 coding DNA: TGTGCCAGCTTCACCAGCAGGGCAGAGAAGAACACTGAAGCTTTCTTT. Translating it yields CASFTSRAEKNTEAFF. Full variable domain (remainder filled in from reference TRBV18 and TRBJ1-1): NAGVMQNPRHLVRRRGQEARLRCSPMKGHSHVYWYRQLPEEGLKFMVYLQKENIIDESGMPKERFSAEFPKEGPSILRIQQVVRGDSAAYFCASFTSRAEKNTEAFFGQGTRLTVV.